These 30 T cell receptor beta chains came from one sample sequenced in a study of OX40 agonist ivuxolimab in advanced cancers. Sequenced by immunoSEQ multiplex PCR; TCRdb stores in-frame clones only, minus some. Here the sample spans about 80,000 clones, 84% being singletons. This specimen consisted of CD4+ or CD8+ T cells sorted from blood, obtained in a trial of the OX40 agonist ivuxolimab. The receptors stem from an adult with an advanced solid tumor such as melanoma, head and neck, liver or kidney cancer.

V is TRBV5-6 and J is TRBJ2-6; 8 bases fit TRBD1. The length of the CDR3 is 18 residues. In germline, CDR1 is SGHDT, CDR2 YYEEEE. V lost 0 bases, J lost 0 bases, and 5 bases stayed unmatched. This chain's CDR3 is CASSLAGQGYSGANVLTF. CDR3 coding DNA: TGTGCCAGCAGCTTGGCCGGACAGGGTTACTCTGGGGCCAACGTCCTGACTTTC.

The genes are TRBV19 and TRBJ1-1; the D is unclear. Looked up from germline, CDR1 is LNHDA and CDR2 is SQIVND (reference sequence). Between the trimmed V and J ends, which lost 4 bases and 7 bases, there was a span of 10 bases. This CDR3 contains 12 residues. The CDR3 nucleotides read TGTGCCAGTAGTAGCAGTTACCATGAAGCTTTCTTT. Protein: CASSSSYHEAFF.

This clone was seen more than once but under ten times. The genes are TRBV15 and TRBJ1-4, with TRBD1 as a possible D gene (6 bases). Germline CDR1 is LNHNV and CDR2 is YYDKDF (reference sequence). V lost 2 bases to trimming and J lost 7 bases, with 17 bases between them. CDR3 length: 16 residues. The CDR3 bases are TGTGCCACCAGCAGAATAGGGGGAGGGTTCTTTGAAAAACTGTTTTTT. Translated, it gives CATSRIGGGFFEKLFF.

The genes are TRBV6-5 and TRBJ1-4; D perhaps matches TRBD1 (6 bases). CDR1 is MNHEY and CDR2 is SVGAGI in the germline V gene. V lost 9 bases, J lost 6 bases, and 20 bases lay in between. This CDR3 has 15 residues. CDR3 amino acids: CARGQGGRLHEKLFF. CDR3 nucleotides: TGTGCCAGAGGGCAAGGGGGGCGTTTGCATGAAAAACTGTTTTTT.

V and J are TRBV7-2 and TRBJ1-5; D might be TRBD1 (5 bases). Germline V gene lookup returns CDR1 SGHTA and CDR2 FQGNSA. Trimming took 5 bases from V and 4 from J, leaving 12 bases between them. CDR3 size: 14 residues. The CDR3 sequence: CASSPTGGNQPQHF. The CDR3 region has the DNA TGTGCCAGCAGCCCCACGGGGGGGAATCAGCCCCAGCATTTT.

CDR3 amino acids: CASSSTLAGGPGTQYF. Written as DNA, the CDR3 is TGTGCCAGCAGCTCTACCCTAGCGGGGGGGCCCGGTACGCAGTATTTT. The V call is TRBV7-7, the J call TRBJ2-3, with 12 bases lining up with TRBD2. The CDR3 is made up of 16 amino acids. Germline-derived CDR1 and CDR2 are SSHAT and FNYEAQ (reference sequence). The V segment lost 4 bases and the J segment 8 bases; nucleotides outside the gene matches: 10.

The chain carries TRBV2 and TRBJ2-5; 7 nucleotides match TRBD1. The germline CDR1 and CDR2 sequences are SNHLY and FYNNEI. The CDR3 is 14 residues long. With V trimmed by 11 bases and J by 3 bases, 12 bases remained unmatched. Here the CDR3 reads CADKRDRDEETQYF. The CDR3 nucleotides are TGTGCCGACAAGCGAGACAGGGACGAAGAGACCCAGTACTTC.

This chain joins TRBV5-1 and TRBJ1-4; D perhaps matches TRBD1 (6 bases). The V gene's germline CDR1 is SGHRS and CDR2 YFSETQ. V shed 4 bases and J shed 3 bases, with 13 bases lying between them. The CDR3 is 15 residues long. Here the CDR3 reads CASSLGQWANEKLFF. The CDR3 DNA reads TGCGCCAGCAGCCTCGGACAGTGGGCTAATGAAAAACTGTTTTTT.

In this sample, this clone turned up once. The CDR3 DNA is TGTGCCAGTAGTATATTCGCACAGGGGGCCACCTCTAGCACAGATACGCAGTATTTT. This sequence encodes CASSIFAQGATSSTDTQYF. This chain uses TRBV19 with TRBJ2-3, with 9 bases aligning to TRBD1. Trimming at V came to 2 bases and at J to 0 bases, leaving 12 bases not matched to a gene. This CDR3 spans 19 amino acids. In germline, CDR1 is LNHDA, CDR2 SQIVND (reference sequence).

The CDR3 sequence is CASSLDPYNEQFF. The CDR3 DNA reads TGCGCCAGCAGCCTGGACCCCTACAATGAGCAGTTCTTC. This chain connects TRBV5-1 to TRBJ2-1; D is unresolved. This CDR3 is 13 amino acids long. V shed 4 bases and J shed 2 bases, with 7 bases lying between them. Germline CDR1 is SGHRS and CDR2 is YFSETQ.

The genes are TRBV5-1 and TRBJ1-1; a weak D match, TRBD1 (5 bases). Germline V lookup: CDR1 SGHRS, CDR2 YFSETQ. The CDR3 totals 15 residues. Trimming removed 3 bases at V and 1 base at J, with 13 bases between. CDR3 bases: TGCGCCAGCAGCTACGGGGACGTGAGGAACACTGAAGCTTTCTTT. It translates to CASSYGDVRNTEAFF.

The rearrangement links TRBV6-5 to TRBJ1-1, with D unresolved. CDR1 and CDR2 (germline): MNHEY, SVGAGI. This CDR3 contains 13 residues. Trimming cost V 6 bases and J 1 base, with 9 bases left between them. Here the CDR3 reads CASRDVGNTEAFF. The CDR3 DNA is TGTGCCAGCAGGGATGTGGGGAACACTGAAGCTTTCTTT.

This chain uses TRBV27 with TRBJ2-2; D is undetermined. Germline-derived CDR1 and CDR2 are MNHEY and SMNVEV (reference sequence). The CDR3 has 12 amino acids. Trimming stripped 2 bases from V and 8 bases from J, with 6 bases between. The CDR3 region has the DNA TGTGCCAGCAGTTTAGGCTGGGGGGAGCTGTTTTTT. It is translated as CASSLGWGELFF.

This clone was recorded many times. The V call is TRBV28, the J call TRBJ1-1, with no clear D. Germline V lookup: CDR1 MDHEN, CDR2 SYDVKM. With 3 bases removed from V and 1 base from J, the gap between germline ends came to 9 bases. CDR3 length: 14 amino acids. CDR3 residues: CASSLAQANTEAFF. The CDR3 region has the DNA TGTGCCAGCAGTTTGGCTCAGGCGAACACTGAAGCTTTCTTT.

The rearrangement uses TRBV28 and TRBJ2-7; 7 nucleotides line up with TRBD1. Trimming took 6 bases from V and 0 from J; bases not matched to a gene: 11. The CDR3 spans 16 residues. Germline lookup yields CDR1 MDHEN and CDR2 SYDVKM. This CDR3 reads CASRPTGKGSSYEQYF. The CDR3 DNA sequence: TGTGCCAGCAGGCCGACAGGGAAGGGAAGCTCCTACGAGCAGTACTTC. Filled out from reference TRBV28 and TRBJ2-7, the complete variable domain reads DVKVTQSSRYLVKRTGEKVFLECVQDMDHENMFWYRQDPGLGLRLIYFSYDVKMKEKGDIPEGYSVSREKKERFSLILESASTNQTSMYLCASRPTGKGSSYEQYFGPGTRLTVT.

This clone was picked up a small number of times. The chain uses TRBV9 and TRBJ1-6; D perhaps matches TRBD1 (5 bases). V lost 3 bases, J lost 7 bases, and 11 bases lay in between. CDR3 length: 14 amino acids. Germline CDR1 SGDLS, CDR2 YYNGEE. CDR3 in amino acids: CASSAGLPNSPLHF. The CDR3, as DNA: TGTGCCAGCAGCGCGGGACTCCCAAATTCACCCCTCCACTTT.

The chain couples TRBV9 to TRBJ2-1, with TRBD2 identical over 10 bases. Germline CDR1 SGDLS, CDR2 YYNGEE. The CDR3 totals 23 residues. The J segment lost 2 bases and the V segment lost 0 bases, leaving 23 bases of the junction unmatched. The CDR3 sequence is CASSVASGGYWLAGALTYNEQFF. The CDR3, as DNA: TGTGCCAGCAGCGTAGCGTCGGGAGGCTATTGGCTAGCGGGGGCCCTCACCTACAATGAGCAGTTCTTC.

The chain recombines TRBV7-2 with TRBJ2-3; the match to TRBD2 covers 10 bases. Trimming cost V 4 bases and J 0 bases; bases outside gene matches: 7. CDR3 length: 17 residues. Germline CDR1 reads SGHTA; CDR2 reads FQGNSA. The CDR3: CASSWFASGGSTDTQYF. For the CDR3, the DNA is TGTGCCAGCAGCTGGTTTGCTAGCGGGGGTAGCACAGATACGCAGTATTTT. Filled out from reference TRBV7-2 and TRBJ2-3, the complete variable domain reads GAGVSQSPSNKVTEKGKDVELRCDPISGHTALYWYRQSLGQGLEFLIYFQGNSAPDKSGLPSDRFSAERTGGSVSTLTIQRTQQEDSAVYLCASSWFASGGSTDTQYFGPGTRLTVL.

This chain uses TRBV28 with TRBJ1-2; 7 bases are a match to TRBD1. Germline loops: CDR1 MDHEN, CDR2 SYDVKM. The CDR3 totals 16 residues. Trimming took 5 bases from V and 3 from J; bases not matched to a gene: 12. CDR3: CASSPPQRGLDYGYTF. CDR3 coding DNA: TGTGCCAGCAGTCCCCCACAAAGGGGGCTCGACTATGGCTACACCTTC.

The CDR3 reads CASSLELGDEQFF. In DNA form, the CDR3 reads TGTGCCAGCAGCTTAGAACTAGGAGATGAGCAGTTCTTC. The J gene is TRBJ2-1, the V gene TRBV11-3, with TRBD2 as a possible D gene (5 bases). With 0 bases removed from V and 8 bases from J, the gap between germline ends came to 8 bases. This CDR3 is built from 13 residues. Germline assignment: CDR1 SGHNT and CDR2 YENEEA.

The chain uses TRBV2 and TRBJ2-1; no clear D gene. Germline V gene sequence: CDR1 SNHLY, CDR2 FYNNEI. This CDR3 spans 11 amino acids. V was trimmed by 8 bases and J by 8 bases, leaving 10 bases between them. Here the CDR3 DNA reads TGTGCCAGCTACGGGCCAGATGAGCAGTTCTTC. It codes for CASYGPDEQFF.

The CDR3 sequence is CASSLLGSLIANTIYF. CDR3 bases: TGTGCCAGCAGTTTATTAGGCAGCCTGATAGCTAACACCATATATTTT. This sequence joins TRBV28 and TRBJ1-3; D not resolved. Germline-derived CDR1 and CDR2 are MDHEN and SYDVKM. Trimming removed 1 base at V and 7 bases at J, with 17 bases between. The CDR3 contains 16 residues.

In its sample, this clone was seen once. The V call is TRBV18, the J call TRBJ1-3; perhaps TRBD1 as D (5 bases). Germline V gene lookup returns CDR1 KGHSH and CDR2 LQKENI. This CDR3 has 15 residues. Trimming left V 1 base short and J 2 bases short, with 9 bases between. The CDR3 region is CASSPQGTPGNTIYF. CDR3 coding DNA: TGTGCCAGCTCACCACAGGGGACGCCTGGAAACACCATATATTTT.

The chain uses TRBV30 and TRBJ2-7; TRBD2 agrees at 8 bases. This CDR3 comprises 13 residues. Germline CDR1 reads GTSNPN; CDR2 reads SVGIG (reference sequence). The V gene end was trimmed by 5 bases and the J gene end by 0 bases; junction bases not matched to a gene: 3. In DNA form, the CDR3 reads TGTGCCTGGGTCGCGGGGGGCTCCTACGAGCAGTACTTC. Translating gives CAWVAGGSYEQYF.

V is TRBV11-2 and J is TRBJ2-7; 8 bases align to TRBD1. Looked up from germline, CDR1 is SGHAT and CDR2 is FQNNGV. V trimming: 3 bases; J trimming: 3 bases; junction bases outside the gene matches: 10. This CDR3 has 16 residues. CDR3 region: CASSLYGTGGIYEQYF. DNA for the CDR3: TGTGCCAGCAGCTTGTACGGGACAGGAGGGATCTACGAGCAGTACTTC.

This rearrangement joins TRBV5-4 to TRBJ1-2, with D possibly TRBD1 on 6 matching bases. With 0 bases removed from V and 4 bases from J, the gap between germline ends came to 7 bases. Germline CDR1 SGHNT, CDR2 YYREEE (reference sequence). The CDR3 length is 13 residues. The chain's CDR3 is CASSLDRAYGYTF. In nucleotides, the CDR3 is TGTGCCAGCAGCTTGGACAGGGCCTATGGCTACACCTTC.

The V gene is TRBV7-8, the J gene TRBJ2-7; the match to TRBD2 covers 13 bases. Germline V CDR1 and CDR2: SGHVS, FQNEAQ. CDR3 length: 16 residues. The V segment lost 1 base and the J segment 3 bases; nucleotides outside the gene matches: 3. As DNA, the CDR3 is TGTGCCAGCAGCTTAGGGGGACTAGCGGGAAACTACGAGCAGTACTTC. Protein product: CASSLGGLAGNYEQYF.

This clone turned up a few times. The chain is built from TRBV5-1 and TRBJ2-5; weak D call: TRBD2 (5 bases). Trimming took off 5 bases at V and 5 bases at J, with 19 bases between the two ends. Per the germline V gene, CDR1 is SGHRS and CDR2 is YFSETQ. CDR3 length: 15 amino acids. The CDR3 DNA sequence: TGCGCCAGCAGAAGGGTGGCTAGCACGGGGGAGACCCAGTACTTC. Amino acids: CASRRVASTGETQYF.

The chain uses TRBV11-2 and TRBJ2-7; no clear D. V was pared by 5 bases and J by 2 bases, with 7 bases between. The CDR3 has 12 residues. CDR1 and CDR2 from the germline V gene are SGHAT and FQNNGV. CDR3 loop: CASSPGAYEQYF. The DNA of the CDR3 is TGTGCCAGCAGCCCCGGCGCCTACGAGCAGTACTTC.

V and J are TRBV11-3 and TRBJ2-7; 13 bases agree with TRBD2. Trimming at V came to 4 bases and at J to 6 bases, leaving 6 bases not matched to a gene. The CDR3 totals 15 residues. Germline CDR1 SGHNT, CDR2 YENEEA. Here the CDR3 DNA reads TGTGCCAGCAGCTCCTACGGACTAGCGGGGGCCGAGCAGTACTTC. Residues: CASSSYGLAGAEQYF.